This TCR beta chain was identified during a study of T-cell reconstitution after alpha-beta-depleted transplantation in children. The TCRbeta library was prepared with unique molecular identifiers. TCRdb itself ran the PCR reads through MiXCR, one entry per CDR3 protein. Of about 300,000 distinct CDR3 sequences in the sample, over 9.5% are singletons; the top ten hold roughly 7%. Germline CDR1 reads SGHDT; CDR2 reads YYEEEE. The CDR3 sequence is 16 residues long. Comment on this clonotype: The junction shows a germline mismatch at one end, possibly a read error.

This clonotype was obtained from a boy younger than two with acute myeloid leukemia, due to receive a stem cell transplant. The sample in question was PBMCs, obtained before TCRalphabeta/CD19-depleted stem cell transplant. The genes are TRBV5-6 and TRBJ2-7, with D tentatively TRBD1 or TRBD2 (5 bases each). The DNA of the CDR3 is TGTGCCAGCAGCTTGAGCTACTCGGGGCTCACCTACGAGCAGCACTTC. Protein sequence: CASSLSYSGLTYEQHF.